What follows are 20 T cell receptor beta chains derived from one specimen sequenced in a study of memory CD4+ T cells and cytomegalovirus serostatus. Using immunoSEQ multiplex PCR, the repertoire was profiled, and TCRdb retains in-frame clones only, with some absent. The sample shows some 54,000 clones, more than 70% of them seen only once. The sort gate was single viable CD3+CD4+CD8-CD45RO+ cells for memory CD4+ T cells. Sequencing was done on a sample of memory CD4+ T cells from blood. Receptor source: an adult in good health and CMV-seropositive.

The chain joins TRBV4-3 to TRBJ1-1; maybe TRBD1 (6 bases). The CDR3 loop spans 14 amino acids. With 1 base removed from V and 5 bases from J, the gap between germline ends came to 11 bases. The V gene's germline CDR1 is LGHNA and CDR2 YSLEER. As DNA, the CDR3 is TGCGCCAGCAGCCAAGGAAGGGGGACTACTGAAGCTTTCTTT. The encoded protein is CASSQGRGTTEAFF.

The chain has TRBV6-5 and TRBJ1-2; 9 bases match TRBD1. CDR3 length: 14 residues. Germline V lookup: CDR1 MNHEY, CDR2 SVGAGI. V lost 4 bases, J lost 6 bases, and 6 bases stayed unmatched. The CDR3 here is CASSFRQGGHGYTF. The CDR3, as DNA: TGTGCCAGCAGTTTTCGACAGGGGGGGCATGGCTACACCTTC.

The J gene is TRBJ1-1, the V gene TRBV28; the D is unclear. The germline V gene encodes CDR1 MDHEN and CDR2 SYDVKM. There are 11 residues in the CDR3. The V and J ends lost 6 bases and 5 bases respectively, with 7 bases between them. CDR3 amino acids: CASRSGTEAFF. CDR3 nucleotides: TGTGCCAGCAGAAGTGGAACTGAAGCTTTCTTT. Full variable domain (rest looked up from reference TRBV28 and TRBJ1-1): DVKVTQSSRYLVKRTGEKVFLECVQDMDHENMFWYRQDPGLGLRLIYFSYDVKMKEKGDIPEGYSVSREKKERFSLILESASTNQTSMYLCASRSGTEAFFGQGTRLTVV.

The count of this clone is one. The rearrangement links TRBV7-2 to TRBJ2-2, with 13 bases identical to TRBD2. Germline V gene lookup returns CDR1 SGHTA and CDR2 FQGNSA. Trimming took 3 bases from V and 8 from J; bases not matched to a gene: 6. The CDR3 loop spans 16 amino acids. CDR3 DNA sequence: TGTGCCAGCAGCTTGAGGGGACTAGCGGGAAGAGGGGAGCTGTTTTTT. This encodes CASSLRGLAGRGELFF. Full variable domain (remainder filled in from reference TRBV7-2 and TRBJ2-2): GAGVSQSPSNKVTEKGKDVELRCDPISGHTALYWYRQSLGQGLEFLIYFQGNSAPDKSGLPSDRFSAERTGGSVSTLTIQRTQQEDSAVYLCASSLRGLAGRGELFFGEGSRLTVL.

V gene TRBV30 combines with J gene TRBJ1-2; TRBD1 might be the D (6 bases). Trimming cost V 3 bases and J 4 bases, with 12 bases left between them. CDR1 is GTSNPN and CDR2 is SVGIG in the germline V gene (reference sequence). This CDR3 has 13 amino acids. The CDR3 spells CAWRPRGPYGYTF. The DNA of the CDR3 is TGTGCCTGGAGGCCCAGGGGCCCCTATGGCTACACCTTC.

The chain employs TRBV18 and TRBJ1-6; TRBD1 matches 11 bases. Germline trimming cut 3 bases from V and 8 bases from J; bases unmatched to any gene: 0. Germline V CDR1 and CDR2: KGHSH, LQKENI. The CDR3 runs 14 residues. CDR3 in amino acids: CASSPGQGDSPLHF. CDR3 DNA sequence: TGTGCCAGCTCACCGGGACAGGGGGATTCACCCCTCCACTTT.

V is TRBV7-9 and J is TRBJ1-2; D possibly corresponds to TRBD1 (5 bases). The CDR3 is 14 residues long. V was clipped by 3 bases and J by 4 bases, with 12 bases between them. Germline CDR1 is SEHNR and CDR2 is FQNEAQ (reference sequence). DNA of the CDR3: TGTGCCAGCAGCTTTAGTACAGGAACCTATGGCTACACCTTC. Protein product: CASSFSTGTYGYTF. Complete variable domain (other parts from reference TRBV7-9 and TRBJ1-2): DTGVSQNPRHKITKRGQNVTFRCDPISEHNRLYWYRQTLGQGPEFLTYFQNEAQLEKSRLLSDRFSAERPKGSFSTLEIQRTEQGDSAMYLCASSFSTGTYGYTFGSGTRLTVV.

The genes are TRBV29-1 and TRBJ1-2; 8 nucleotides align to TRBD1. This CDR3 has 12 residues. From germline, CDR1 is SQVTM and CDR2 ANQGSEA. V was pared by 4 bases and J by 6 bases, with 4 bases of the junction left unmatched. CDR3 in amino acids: CSVGQGTDGYTF. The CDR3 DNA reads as TGCAGCGTTGGACAGGGGACCGATGGCTACACCTTC.

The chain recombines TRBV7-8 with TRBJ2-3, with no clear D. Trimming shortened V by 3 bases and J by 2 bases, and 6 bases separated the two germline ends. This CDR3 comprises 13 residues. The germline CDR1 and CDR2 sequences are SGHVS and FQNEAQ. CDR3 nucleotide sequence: TGTGCCAGCAGCTTGGGGTACACAGATACGCAGTATTTT. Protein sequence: CASSLGYTDTQYF. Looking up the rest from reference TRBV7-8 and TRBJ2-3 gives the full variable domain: GAGVSQSPRYKVAKRGQDVALRCDPISGHVSLFWYQQALGQGPEFLTYFQNEAQLDKSGLPSDRFFAERPEGSVSTLKIQRTQQEDSAVYLCASSLGYTDTQYFGPGTRLTVL.

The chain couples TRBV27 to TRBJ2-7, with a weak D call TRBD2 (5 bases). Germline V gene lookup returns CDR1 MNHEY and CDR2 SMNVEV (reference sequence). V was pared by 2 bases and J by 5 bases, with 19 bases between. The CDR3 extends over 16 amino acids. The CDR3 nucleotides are TGTGCCAGCAGTTTAGTATTGTCCGGGGTTGCGGACGAGCAGTACTTC. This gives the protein CASSLVLSGVADEQYF.

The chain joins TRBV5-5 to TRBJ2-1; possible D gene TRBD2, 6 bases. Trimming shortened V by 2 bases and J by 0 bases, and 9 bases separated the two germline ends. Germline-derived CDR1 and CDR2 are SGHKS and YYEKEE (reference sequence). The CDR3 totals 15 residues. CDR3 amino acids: CASSFGGSSYNEQFF. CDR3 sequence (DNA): TGTGCCAGCAGCTTTGGGGGGAGCTCCTACAATGAGCAGTTCTTC.

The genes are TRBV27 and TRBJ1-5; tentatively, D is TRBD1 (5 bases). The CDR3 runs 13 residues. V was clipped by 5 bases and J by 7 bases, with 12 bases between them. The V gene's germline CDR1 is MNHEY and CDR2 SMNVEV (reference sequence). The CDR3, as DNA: TGTGCCAGCAGTGGGCAGGGTAACCAGCCCCAGCATTTT. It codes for CASSGQGNQPQHF.

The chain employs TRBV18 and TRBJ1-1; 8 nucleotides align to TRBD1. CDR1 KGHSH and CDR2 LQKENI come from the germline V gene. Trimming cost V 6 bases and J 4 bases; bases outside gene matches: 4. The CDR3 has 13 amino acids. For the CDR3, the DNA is TGTGCCAGCTCGACGACAGGGGTCACTGAAGCTTTCTTT. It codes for CASSTTGVTEAFF.

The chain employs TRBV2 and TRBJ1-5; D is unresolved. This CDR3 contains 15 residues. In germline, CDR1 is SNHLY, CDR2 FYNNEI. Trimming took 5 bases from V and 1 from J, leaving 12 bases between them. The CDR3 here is CASSKGGRSNQPQHF. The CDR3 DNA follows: TGTGCCAGCAGTAAGGGAGGCCGGAGCAATCAGCCCCAGCATTTT.

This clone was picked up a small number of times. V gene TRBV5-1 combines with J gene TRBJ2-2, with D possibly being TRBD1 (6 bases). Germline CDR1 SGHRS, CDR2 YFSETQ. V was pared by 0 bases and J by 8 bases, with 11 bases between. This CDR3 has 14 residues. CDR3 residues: CASSLDRAKGELFF. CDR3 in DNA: TGCGCCAGCAGCTTGGACAGGGCGAAGGGGGAGCTGTTTTTT.

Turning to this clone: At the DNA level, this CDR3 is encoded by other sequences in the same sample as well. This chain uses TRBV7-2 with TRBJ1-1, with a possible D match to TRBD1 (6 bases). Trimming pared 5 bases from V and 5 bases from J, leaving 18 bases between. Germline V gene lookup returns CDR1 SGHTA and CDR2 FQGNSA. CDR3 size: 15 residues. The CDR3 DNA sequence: TGTGCCAGCAGCCTGGGAGACAGGAGAGGGACTGAAGCTTTCTTT. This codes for CASSLGDRRGTEAFF.

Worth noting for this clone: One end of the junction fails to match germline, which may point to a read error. DNA for the CDR3: TGTGCTAGCAGCTTAAAGCAGGGGGCCGGGGAGCTGTTTTTT. This translates into CASSLKQGAGELFF. The chain employs TRBV7-7 and TRBJ2-2, with 7 bases that match TRBD1. The CDR3 sequence is 14 residues long. CDR1 and CDR2 (germline): SSHAT, FNYEAQ (reference sequence).

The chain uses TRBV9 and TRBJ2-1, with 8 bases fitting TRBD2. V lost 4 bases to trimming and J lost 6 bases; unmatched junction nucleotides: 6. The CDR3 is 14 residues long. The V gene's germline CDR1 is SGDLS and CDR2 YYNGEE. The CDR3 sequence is CASSTGGEPNEQFF. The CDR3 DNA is TGTGCCAGCAGCACCGGGGGGGAGCCCAATGAGCAGTTCTTC.

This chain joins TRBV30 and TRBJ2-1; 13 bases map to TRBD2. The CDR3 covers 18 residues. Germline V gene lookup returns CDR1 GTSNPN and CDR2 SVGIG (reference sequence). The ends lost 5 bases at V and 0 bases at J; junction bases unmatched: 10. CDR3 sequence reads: CAWSPGLAGLSSYNEQFF. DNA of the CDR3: TGTGCCTGGTCTCCGGGACTAGCGGGGCTAAGCTCCTACAATGAGCAGTTCTTC.

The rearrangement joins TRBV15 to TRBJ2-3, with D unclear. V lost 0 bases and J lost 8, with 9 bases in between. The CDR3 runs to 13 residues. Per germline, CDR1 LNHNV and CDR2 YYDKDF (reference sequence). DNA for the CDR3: TGTGCCACCAGCAGAGAGGTGGTGGGTACGCAGTATTTT. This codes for CATSREVVGTQYF.